This T cell receptor beta chain was profiled in a study of T cell responses to AZD1222 COVID-19 vaccine listed by TCRdb under 2021. In terms of the full investigation: A total of more than 230 trial participants underwent TCR sequencing, of whom 207 received two doses of AZD1222 and approximately 25 received two doses of the MenACWY control vaccine. Trial participants were enrolled by age into 18-55, 56-69 and 70-plus year subgroups, with about 150, 27 and 61 TCR-sequenced participants respectively.

Remarks on this clone: Its specific antigen is unknown. Base qualities were left out, and no much larger clone turns up one base away.

The CDR3 regions of human TCRbeta chains were subjected to immunosequencing. The original pipeline was this. TCRs in the repertoires were compared against a reference library of SARS-CoV-2-specific TCRs that had been generated with the MIRA antigen-specificity platform. Breadth meant the fraction of unique TCRs that were SARS-CoV-2-associated, whereas depth meant the fraction of total T cells that were SARS-CoV-2-associated. Using the MIRA data, each spike-specific TCR was mapped to the spike region that the TCR reacts to and placed in a CD4 or CD8 class. Log10-transformed breadth and depth values were compared by one-way ANOVA with Sidak's multiple comparisons tests. TCRdb holds this immuneACCESS table with in-frame rearrangements only. Some clones are missing; in checked studies, unresolved V genes explain under half, and the rest has no known cause. The D gene and trimming were derived from the DNA, and the V and J assignments and clone size from that table. The sample table holds roughly 180,000 clones, of which approximately 90% were seen once. The ten largest clones add up to about 3.5% of the sample.

For this chain, trimming is 3 bases at the V end and 2 bases at the J end, and the number of junction bases without a gene match is 9. From the cysteine through the phenylalanine, the CDR3 covers 16 amino acids. The CDR3 DNA has 48 bases and is translated from base 1. As encoded in the germline V gene (reference sequence), CDR1 is LNHNV while CDR2 is YYDKDF. Findings and caveats that apply to the study as a whole: Epitopes outside the regions mutated in the B.1.351 and B.1.1.7 variants were reportedly recognized by nearly half of the unique spike-specific TCRs. Vaccine-associated CD4 TCRs spanned the whole spike protein, with dominant responses in regions 160-218 and 743-854. After two AZD1222 doses, spike-specific TCR breadth and depth were significantly higher than at day 0 and than in MenACWY recipients. Participants were mostly white British and included more females than males, and it was suggested by the authors that clonal diversity may have been underestimated. Because no samples from the day 14 peak response were available, repertoires could be characterized only after the peak T cell response. Only five or six AZD1222 recipients were SARS-CoV-2 seropositive at baseline, limiting conclusions about previously exposed vaccinees. The 56-69-year group was small, and its depth increase did not reach significance, likely because of low power.

The time point tag for this specimen amounts to: about 28 days (+/-7) after the second vaccine dose. AZD1222 recipients whose second dose came at about 4 weeks and those whose second dose came at about 12 weeks were combined into one group, since spike-specific TCR depth and breadth did not differ between the two schedules. Samples from vaccinated people were obtained from the UK trials COV001 and COV002, which included a single-blind randomized controlled phase 2/3 trial of AZD1222 (ChAdOx1 nCoV-19) in healthy adults. Trial participant PBMC samples were collected at day 0 and day 28 after the second dose for TCRbeta chain sequencing.

This TCR derives from an adult who received the AZD1222 COVID-19 vaccine. This chain joins TRBV15 to TRBJ2-5, with 7 junctional bases fitting TRBD2. This material consisted of peripheral blood, taken 28 days after the second AZD1222 dose. The CDR3 sequence is CATSRGGAGLQETQYF. The DNA reads as follows: TGTGCCACCAGCAGGGGTGGAGCGGGGCTGCAAGAGACCCAGTACTTC.